The subject of this entry is one T cell receptor (beta chain). Its antigen is still unknown. This entry comes from a study of long-term antiretroviral therapy in people with HIV. Study-wide points: Upon ART, diversity increased but remained lower than transplant donor controls. Clones with expansion before ART led the repertoire at all time points.

Without exception, participants with HIV were treated in the United States. Survey-level immunoSEQ v3.0 assays were run. 40,000-50,000 T-cell genomes per sample were the sequencing target. Generated by immunoSEQ multiplex PCR, the TCRdb table keeps only in-frame clones and is missing some. This sample has tens of thousands of clones; roughly 89% occur once, and the top ten carry about 6.6%. Germline CDR1 and CDR2: SNHLY and FYNNEI. The V end lost 1 base, the J end lost 3 bases, and 13 bases lay between the germline ends. The CDR3 loop spans 15 amino acids. This sample comprised unsorted PBMCs, obtained 0.4 years after starting antiretroviral therapy. The rearrangement links TRBV2 to TRBJ2-7, with D perhaps matching TRBD1 (6 bases). This receptor was obtained from a man younger than 30 with HIV. CDR3 region: CASSEGTGTSYEQYF. The CDR3 DNA sequence: TGTGCCAGCAGTGAAGGTACCGGGACAAGCTACGAGCAGTACTTC.